This T cell receptor beta chain appears in the sequencing data of a study of vaccination effects on CD4 cells after COVID-19. This CDR3 has 15 residues. The V and J ends lost 8 bases and 2 bases, in that order; junction bases with no gene match: 8. Germline V gene sequence: CDR1 ENHRY, CDR2 SYGVKD. Antigen-specific CD4+ T cells were first expanded with viral peptide pools by the ViraFEST assay and only then sequenced. Culture lasted roughly eleven days before CD4+ T cell isolation. Absence of prior SARS-CoV-2 infection characterized the vaccine recipients, who showed negative nucleocapsid antibodies. Profiled with immunoSEQ multiplex PCR; TCRdb holds only in-frame clones, not every one. The data hold 41,000 or so clones, with under 75% observed a single time. A word on this clone: Antigen: not known.

Sample: CD4+ T cells from PBMCs cultured with HCoV-OC43 spike peptides, taken before COVID-19 vaccination. The subset here: HCoV-OC43 spike overlapping peptide pool stimulation. This sequence was found in a human donor who received a COVID-19 vaccine. The rearrangement links TRBV10-3 to TRBJ2-2; 7 nucleotides line up with TRBD1. Written as DNA, the CDR3 is TGTGCCATCCCGGTGGGGACAGCCAACACCGGGGAGCTGTTTTTT. As protein: CAIPVGTANTGELFF.